This T cell receptor (beta chain) was documented in a study of memory CD4+ T cells and cytomegalovirus serostatus. Study background: Healthy Belgian adult donors included under ten CMV-positive and 20 to 30 CMV-negative people.

The data were produced by immunoSEQ multiplex PCR, yet TCRdb's version contains in-frame clones alone and is incomplete. The data show about 50,000 clones, 78% seen once. Trimming stripped 0 bases from V and 11 bases from J, with 10 bases between. The germline V gene has CDR1 MNHEY and CDR2 SVGAGI. The CDR3 is made up of 12 amino acids. Single viable CD3+CD4+CD8-CD45RO+ cells were sorted as the memory CD4+ T cells. The clonotype comes from an adult in good health and CMV-seronegative. Sequenced material: memory CD4+ T cells from blood. The chain carries TRBV6-5 and TRBJ1-1; D remains unclear. This CDR3 reads CASSYSETWAFF. The CDR3 coding sequence is TGTGCCAGCAGTTACTCGGAGACGTGGGCTTTCTTT.